These T cell receptor beta chains were read from a single sample in a study of blood T cell repertoires in COVID-19. Assay used: immunoSEQ multiplex PCR; TCRdb lists only in-frame clones, some missing. The sample carries around 59,000 clones, around 80% recorded once. Sequencing input: peripheral blood. These receptors all come from a human donor in a cohort sampled during active COVID-19. The CDR3 runs from the conserved cysteine through the conserved F or W. Clone size is stated in some rows and not others, as once, few, many or a class when expanded.

CDR3 protein: CASSYRPGLSYEQYF
J gene: TRBJ2-7
V gene: TRBV6-2/TRBV6-3
clone size: few

CDR3 protein: CASSQVLLTYANTGELFF
J gene: TRBJ2-2
V gene: TRBV4-3
clone size: NA

CDR3 protein: CASRSNPAGSLNEQFF
J gene: TRBJ2-1
V gene: TRBV7-2
clone size: NA

CDR3 protein: CASSLSRTGELFF
J gene: TRBJ2-2
V gene: TRBV3-1/TRBV3-2
clone size: NA

CDR3 protein: CASSTRTSGSDEQFF
J gene: TRBJ2-1
V gene: TRBV7-2
clone size: NA

CDR3 protein: CAISAGTAPEKLFF
J gene: TRBJ1-4
V gene: TRBV10-3
clone size: NA

CDR3 protein: CASSQDQEEGSDTGELFF
J gene: TRBJ2-2
V gene: TRBV3-1/TRBV3-2
clone size: NA

CDR3 protein: CASSPGTSGNIQYF
J gene: TRBJ2-4
V gene: TRBV18
clone size: NA

CDR3 protein: CASSLPTGLNTEAFF
J gene: TRBJ1-1
V gene: TRBV28
clone size: few

CDR3 protein: CASSDSGNEQFF
J gene: TRBJ2-1
V gene: TRBV4-2
clone size: NA

CDR3 protein: CASSLSREKLFF
J gene: TRBJ1-4
V gene: TRBV7-8
clone size: NA

CDR3 protein: CAGSGTDLYGGYTF
J gene: TRBJ1-2
V gene: TRBV28
clone size: NA

CDR3 protein: CASSDRRLEAGELFF
J gene: TRBJ2-2
V gene: TRBV25-1
clone size: NA

CDR3 protein: CASSFTGNTEAFF
J gene: TRBJ1-1
V gene: TRBV27
clone size: NA